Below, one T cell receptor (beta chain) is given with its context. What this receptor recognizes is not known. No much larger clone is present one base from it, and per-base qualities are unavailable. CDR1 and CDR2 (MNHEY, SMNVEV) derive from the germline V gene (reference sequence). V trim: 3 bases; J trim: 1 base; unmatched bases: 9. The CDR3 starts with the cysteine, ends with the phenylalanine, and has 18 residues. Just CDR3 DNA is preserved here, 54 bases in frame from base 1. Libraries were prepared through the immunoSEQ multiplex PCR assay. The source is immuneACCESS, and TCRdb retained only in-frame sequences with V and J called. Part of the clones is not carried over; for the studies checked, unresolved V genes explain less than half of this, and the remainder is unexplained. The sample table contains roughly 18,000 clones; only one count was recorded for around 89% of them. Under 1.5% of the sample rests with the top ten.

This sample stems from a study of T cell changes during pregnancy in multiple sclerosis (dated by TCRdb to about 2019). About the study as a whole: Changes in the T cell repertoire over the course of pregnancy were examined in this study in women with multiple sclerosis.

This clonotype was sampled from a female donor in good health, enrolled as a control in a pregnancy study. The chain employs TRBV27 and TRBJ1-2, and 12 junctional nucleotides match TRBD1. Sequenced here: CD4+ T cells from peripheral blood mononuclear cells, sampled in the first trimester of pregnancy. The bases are TGTGCCAGCAGTTTGGGTCCGGGACAGGGGGCCTATAACTATGGCTACACCTTC. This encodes CASSLGPGQGAYNYGYTF.